The next 10 T cell receptor beta chains were all read from a single sample in a study of cytomegalovirus exposure and HLA in healthy donors. PCR used 60 Vbeta primers and 13 Jbeta primers. Profiled with immunoSEQ multiplex PCR; TCRdb holds only in-frame clones, not every one. The table lists about 250,000 clones, roughly 81% of them singletons. Sequenced input: PBMCs. The receptors were gathered from a girl aged 2 to 10 in good health and CMV-seronegative.

The rearrangement uses TRBV5-1 and TRBJ2-7; 7 bases agree with TRBD2. This CDR3 region has 13 residues. V was pared by 0 bases and J by 7 bases, with 4 bases of the junction left unmatched. Germline V gives CDR1 SGHRS, CDR2 YFSETQ. Here the CDR3 reads CASSLGLAEEQYF. The CDR3 region has the DNA TGCGCCAGCAGCTTGGGGCTAGCGGAAGAGCAGTACTTC.

The V call is TRBV4-1, the J call TRBJ2-1, with 7 bases identical to TRBD1. Germline V gene lookup returns CDR1 MGHRA and CDR2 YSYEKL. V was clipped by 5 bases and J by 6 bases; unmatched bases: 13. There are 16 residues in the CDR3. For the CDR3, the DNA is TGCGCCAGCAGCAAGGGGGCTCAGGGGCCTCTCAATGAGCAGTTCTTC. Translated: CASSKGAQGPLNEQFF.

The chain joins TRBV27 to TRBJ1-1; D is possibly TRBD1 (6 bases). Germline CDR1 MNHEY, CDR2 SMNVEV (reference sequence). Trimming removed 3 bases from V and 6 bases from J, with 14 bases in between. The CDR3 is 14 residues long. CDR3 sequence: CASSFRTGFAEAFF. Written as DNA, the CDR3 is TGTGCCAGCAGTTTCCGCACAGGGTTCGCTGAAGCTTTCTTT.

The gene calls are TRBV30 and TRBJ1-2; 7 bases line up with TRBD1. J gave up 3 bases and V 4 bases, and 8 bases lay outside the gene matches. The CDR3 covers 14 residues. Germline V gene data show CDR1 as GTSNPN and CDR2 as SVGIG (reference sequence). Written as DNA, the CDR3 is TGTGCCTGGATACGGGGAACAGGGGACTATGGCTACACCTTC. Encoded protein: CAWIRGTGDYGYTF.

V is TRBV10-3 and J is TRBJ2-5; D is undetermined. The CDR3 has 13 residues. Germline V gene sequence: CDR1 ENHRY, CDR2 SYGVKD. The ends were cut back, 4 bases at V and 5 bases at J, with 11 bases in the middle. The CDR3 sequence is CAISGVLVETQYF. The CDR3 DNA reads TGTGCCATCAGTGGCGTCCTAGTGGAGACCCAGTACTTC.

The chain combines TRBV4-2 with TRBJ1-2; 9 bases align to TRBD1. J was trimmed by 4 bases and V by 5 bases; bases with no gene match: 5. Germline V gives CDR1 LGHNA, CDR2 YNFKEQ. The CDR3 has 14 amino acids. CDR3 nucleotide sequence: TGTGCCAGCAGCGGCCCGGGACAGGGCTATGGCTACACCTTC. This sequence encodes CASSGPGQGYGYTF.

Comments on this clone: The junction shows a germline mismatch at one end, possibly a read error. The chain has TRBV6-5 and TRBJ1-2; TRBD1 matches 7 bases. Germline lookup yields CDR1 MNHEY and CDR2 SVGAGI. This CDR3 has 15 amino acids. CDR3 residues: CASSNSLPGGNGYTF. The CDR3 region has the DNA TGTGCCAGCAGTAACTCTCTCCCAGGGGGGAATGGCTACACCTTC.

V usage is TRBV19 and J usage is TRBJ1-5; possibly TRBD1 for D (5 bases). The CDR3 consists of 20 residues. Per germline, CDR1 LNHDA and CDR2 SQIVND (reference sequence). With 3 bases removed from V and 0 bases from J, the gap between germline ends came to 24 bases. In DNA form, the CDR3 reads TGTGCCAGTAGTATGCGGGCCGGCGGAGGCGGGACCTATAGCAATCAGCCCCAGCATTTT. It is translated as CASSMRAGGGGTYSNQPQHF. Drawing the rest from reference TRBV19 and TRBJ1-5, the complete variable domain is DGGITQSPKYLFRKEGQNVTLSCEQNLNHDAMYWYRQDPGQGLRLIYYSQIVNDFQKGDIAEGYSVSREKKESFPLTVTSAQKNPTAFYLCASSMRAGGGGTYSNQPQHFGDGTRLSIL.

As DNA, the CDR3 is TGTGCCAGCAGTGGGACGGGGGGATACAATGAGCAGTTCTTC. This gives the protein CASSGTGGYNEQFF. This chain connects TRBV6-4 to TRBJ2-1; 7 bases align to TRBD2. With V trimmed by 4 bases and J by 4 bases, 4 bases remained unmatched. Germline V gene sequence: CDR1 MRHNA, CDR2 SNTAGT. There are 14 residues in the CDR3.

This clone was observed a single time. The chain couples TRBV6-4 to TRBJ2-3, with a possible D match to TRBD2 (6 bases). The CDR3 has 13 amino acids. Germline V gene data show CDR1 as MRHNA and CDR2 as SNTAGT. V was clipped by 4 bases and J by 2 bases, with 7 bases between them. CDR3 protein: CASSGTNTDTQYF. The CDR3 region has the DNA TGTGCCAGCAGTGGGACTAACACAGATACGCAGTATTTT.